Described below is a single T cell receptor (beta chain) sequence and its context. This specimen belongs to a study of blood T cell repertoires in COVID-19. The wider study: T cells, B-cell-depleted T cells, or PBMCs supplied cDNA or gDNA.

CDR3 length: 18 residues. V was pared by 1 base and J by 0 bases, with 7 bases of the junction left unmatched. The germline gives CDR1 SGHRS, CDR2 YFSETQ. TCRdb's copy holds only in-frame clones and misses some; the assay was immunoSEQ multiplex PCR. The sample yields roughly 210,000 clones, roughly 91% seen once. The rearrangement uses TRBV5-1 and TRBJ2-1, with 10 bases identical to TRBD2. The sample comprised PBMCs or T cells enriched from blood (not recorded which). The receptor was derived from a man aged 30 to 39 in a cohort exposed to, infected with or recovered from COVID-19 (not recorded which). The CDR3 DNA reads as TGCGCCAGCAGCTTGACTTCTAGCGGGAGCAGCTCCTACAATGAGCAGTTCTTC. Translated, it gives CASSLTSSGSSSYNEQFF.